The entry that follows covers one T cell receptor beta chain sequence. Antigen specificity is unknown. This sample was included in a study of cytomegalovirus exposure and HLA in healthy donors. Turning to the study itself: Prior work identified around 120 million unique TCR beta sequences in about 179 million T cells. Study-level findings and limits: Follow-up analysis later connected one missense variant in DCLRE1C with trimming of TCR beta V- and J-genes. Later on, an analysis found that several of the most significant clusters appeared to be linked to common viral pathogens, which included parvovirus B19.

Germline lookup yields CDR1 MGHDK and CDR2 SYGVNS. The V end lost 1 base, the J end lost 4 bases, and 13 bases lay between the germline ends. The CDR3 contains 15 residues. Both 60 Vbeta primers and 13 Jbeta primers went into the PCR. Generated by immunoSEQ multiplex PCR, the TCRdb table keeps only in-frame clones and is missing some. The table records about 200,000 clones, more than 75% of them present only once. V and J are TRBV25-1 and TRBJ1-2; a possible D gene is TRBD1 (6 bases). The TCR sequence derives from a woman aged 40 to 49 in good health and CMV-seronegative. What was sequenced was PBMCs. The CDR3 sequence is CASSELAGGGYGYTF. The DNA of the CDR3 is TGTGCCAGCAGTGAATTAGCGGGGGGCGGCTATGGCTACACCTTC.